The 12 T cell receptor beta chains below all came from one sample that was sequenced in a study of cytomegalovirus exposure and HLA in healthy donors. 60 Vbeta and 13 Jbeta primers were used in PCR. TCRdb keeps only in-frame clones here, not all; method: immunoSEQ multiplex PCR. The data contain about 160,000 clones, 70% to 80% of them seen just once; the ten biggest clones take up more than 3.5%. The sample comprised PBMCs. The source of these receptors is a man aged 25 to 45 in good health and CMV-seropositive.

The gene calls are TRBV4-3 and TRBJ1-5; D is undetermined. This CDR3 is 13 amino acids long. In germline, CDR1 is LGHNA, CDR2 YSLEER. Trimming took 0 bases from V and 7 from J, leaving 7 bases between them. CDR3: CASSQDSSQPQHF. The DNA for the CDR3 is TGCGCCAGCAGCCAAGATAGCAGCCAGCCCCAGCATTTT.

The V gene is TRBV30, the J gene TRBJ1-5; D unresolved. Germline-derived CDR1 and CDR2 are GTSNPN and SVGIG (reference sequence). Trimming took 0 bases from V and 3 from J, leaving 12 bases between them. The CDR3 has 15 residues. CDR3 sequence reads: CAWSVRQLSNQPQHF. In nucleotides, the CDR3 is TGTGCCTGGAGTGTAAGACAACTTTCCAATCAGCCCCAGCATTTT.

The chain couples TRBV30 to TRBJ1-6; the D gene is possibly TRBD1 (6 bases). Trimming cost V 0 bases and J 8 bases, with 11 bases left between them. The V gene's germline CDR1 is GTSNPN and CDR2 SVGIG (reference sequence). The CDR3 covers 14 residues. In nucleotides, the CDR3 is TGTGCCTGGAGTGTAGGACAGTTTTATTCACCCCTCCACTTT. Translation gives CAWSVGQFYSPLHF.

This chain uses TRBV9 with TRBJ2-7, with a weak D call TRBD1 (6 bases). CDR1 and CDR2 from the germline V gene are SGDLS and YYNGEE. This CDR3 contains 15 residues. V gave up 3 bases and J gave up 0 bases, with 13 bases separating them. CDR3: CASSDGWDNSYEQYF. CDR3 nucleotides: TGTGCCAGCAGCGATGGCTGGGACAACTCCTACGAGCAGTACTTC.

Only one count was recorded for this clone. The CDR3: CASSSTSLSEQFF. As DNA, the CDR3 is TGTGCCAGCAGTTCCACTAGTTTGAGTGAGCAGTTCTTC. The chain recombines TRBV2 with TRBJ2-1, with a tentative D call TRBD2 (5 bases). V dropped 5 bases and J dropped 9 bases, with 14 bases sitting between them. The CDR3 has 13 amino acids. Germline CDR1 is SNHLY and CDR2 is FYNNEI.

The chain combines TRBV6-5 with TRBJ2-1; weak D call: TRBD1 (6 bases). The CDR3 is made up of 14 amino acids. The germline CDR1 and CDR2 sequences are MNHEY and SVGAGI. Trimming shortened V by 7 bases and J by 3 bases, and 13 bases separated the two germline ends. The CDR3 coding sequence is TGTGCCAGCATCGACCGGGACAACTACAATGAGCAGTTCTTC. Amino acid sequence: CASIDRDNYNEQFF.

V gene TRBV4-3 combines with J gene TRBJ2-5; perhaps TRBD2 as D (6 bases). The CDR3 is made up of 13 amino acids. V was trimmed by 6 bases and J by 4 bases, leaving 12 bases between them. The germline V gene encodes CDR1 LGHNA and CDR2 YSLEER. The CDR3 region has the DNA TGCGCCAGCAGTATCTTGCGGGGAGAGACCCAGTACTTC. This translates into CASSILRGETQYF.

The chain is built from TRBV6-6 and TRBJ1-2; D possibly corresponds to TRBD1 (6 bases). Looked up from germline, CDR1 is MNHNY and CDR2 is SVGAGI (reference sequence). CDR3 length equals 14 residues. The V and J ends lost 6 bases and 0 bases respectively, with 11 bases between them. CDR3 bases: TGTGCCAGCAGCTCGGACAGAGCTAACTATGGCTACACCTTC. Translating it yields CASSSDRANYGYTF.

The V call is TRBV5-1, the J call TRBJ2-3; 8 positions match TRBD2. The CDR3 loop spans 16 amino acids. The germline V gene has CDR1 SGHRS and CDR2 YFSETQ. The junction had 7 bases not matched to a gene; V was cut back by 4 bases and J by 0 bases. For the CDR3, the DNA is TGCGCCAGCAGCCCCGGAAGCGGGGGAAGCACAGATACGCAGTATTTT. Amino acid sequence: CASSPGSGGSTDTQYF.

The CDR3 DNA reads TGTGCCAGTAGTCCGTACACCGCTAGCAATCAGCCCCAGCATTTT. Translated: CASSPYTASNQPQHF. V and J are TRBV19 and TRBJ1-5; D is undetermined. Looked up from germline, CDR1 is LNHDA and CDR2 is SQIVND (reference sequence). The CDR3 is made up of 15 amino acids. Trimming removed 5 bases from V and 0 bases from J, with 11 bases in between. The full variable domain, its missing parts supplied by reference TRBV19 and TRBJ1-5, is DGGITQSPKYLFRKEGQNVTLSCEQNLNHDAMYWYRQDPGQGLRLIYYSQIVNDFQKGDIAEGYSVSREKKESFPLTVTSAQKNPTAFYLCASSPYTASNQPQHFGDGTRLSIL.

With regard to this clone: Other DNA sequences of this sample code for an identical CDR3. CDR3 nucleotide sequence: TGTGCCAGCAGTTTTGGGGGCGATGGCTACACCTTC. It translates to CASSFGGDGYTF. The gene calls are TRBV28 and TRBJ1-2, with D possibly matching TRBD1 (6 bases). The CDR3 is 12 amino acids. With 3 bases removed from V and 6 bases from J, the gap between germline ends came to 8 bases. From germline, CDR1 is MDHEN and CDR2 SYDVKM.

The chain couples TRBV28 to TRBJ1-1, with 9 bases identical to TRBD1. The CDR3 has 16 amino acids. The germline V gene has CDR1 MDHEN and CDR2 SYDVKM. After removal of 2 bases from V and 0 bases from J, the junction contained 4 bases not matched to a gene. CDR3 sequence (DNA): TGTGCCAGCAGTTTAACAGGGGGCTTTATGAACACTGAAGCTTTCTTT. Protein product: CASSLTGGFMNTEAFF.